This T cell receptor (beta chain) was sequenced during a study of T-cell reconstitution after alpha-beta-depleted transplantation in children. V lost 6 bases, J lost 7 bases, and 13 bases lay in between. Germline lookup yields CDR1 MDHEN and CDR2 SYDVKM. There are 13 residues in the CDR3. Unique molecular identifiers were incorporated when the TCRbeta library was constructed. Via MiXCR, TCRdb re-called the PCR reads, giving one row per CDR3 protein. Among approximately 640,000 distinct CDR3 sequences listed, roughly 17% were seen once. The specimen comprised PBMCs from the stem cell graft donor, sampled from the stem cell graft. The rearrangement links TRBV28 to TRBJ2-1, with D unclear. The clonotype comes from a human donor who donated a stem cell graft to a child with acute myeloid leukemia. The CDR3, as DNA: TGTGCCAGCAGCCACCCACCCCGGAATGAGCAGTTCTTC. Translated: CASSHPPRNEQFF.